This T cell receptor beta chain was recorded in a study of T cells expressing NK-cell markers. As for the study in general: With respect to HCMV, most of the eight sequenced donors were seropositive, and one was seronegative. Overall study findings and caveats: Dominant NKG2C+ clonotype frequencies of about 1.0-8% of CD8+ T cells were measured in about 6 donors. HCMV specificity was not established for the expanded NKG2C+ T cell clones. Topping the CD3+CD56-NKG2C+ fraction as well were these clonotypes, in a few donors.

There are 20 residues in the CDR3. The germline V gene has CDR1 LGHDT and CDR2 YNNKEL (reference sequence). Remarks on this clonotype: Its antigen is unknown.

Reanalyzing the 5' RACE reads, TCRdb keeps one entry per CDR3 protein, without DNA. The sample shows a few hundred thousand distinct CDR3 sequences, and about 1.5% sits with its ten largest clones. This sequence originates from a woman aged 45-65 years in good health. The chain recombines TRBV3-1 with TRBJ2-7; TCRdb names TRBD2, which stays unverified in the absence of DNA. The sample comprised blood T cells: a sorted CD56 or NKG2C T cell subset, CD4+ or CD8+ T cells, or bulk PBMC T cells (not recorded which). The CDR3 sequence: CASSQPGLRRDSQQYYEQYF.